A single T cell receptor (beta chain) is shown here with its context. The antigen remains undetermined. The donors gave bone marrow, and they were healthy. The source of the sample is a study of cytomegalovirus exposure and HLA in healthy donors. Overall study findings and caveats: Accurate prediction of most subjects' HLA-A and HLA-B alleles from TCR beta sequences was reported. Sequencing depth roughly uniform across donors was assumed in presence/absence analyses.

The PCR contained 60 Vbeta and 13 Jbeta primers. Clones were sequenced by immunoSEQ multiplex PCR, and TCRdb holds only the in-frame ones, with some missing. This sample has around 200,000 clones, with approximately 67% found just once. This sequence originates from a man in his forties or fifties in good health and CMV-seronegative. Sequencing was performed on PBMCs.

The CDR3 reads CASSPTLTGDKNIQYF. The CDR3 DNA reads as TGTGCCAGCAGCCCGACCTTGACAGGGGATAAAAACATTCAGTACTTC. The chain carries TRBV7-9 and TRBJ2-4, with 8 bases lining up with TRBD1. CDR1 SEHNR and CDR2 FQNEAQ come from the germline V gene (reference sequence). This CDR3 has 16 residues. V trimming: 5 bases; J trimming: 4 bases; junction bases outside the gene matches: 10.